A selection of T cell receptor beta chains follows, all from one sample in a study of CD8+CD57+ T cells in acquired aplastic anemia. One entry per CDR3 protein results from TCRdb running MiXCR on the reads. Of a few hundred thousand distinct CDR3 sequences listed, under 65% are singletons. The source material was sorted CD4+, CD8+, or CD8+CD57+ T cells (not recorded which) from PBMCs. Receptors were obtained from a human donor in good health. CDR3s include the opening cysteine and the closing phenylalanine or tryptophan. Each record gives: clone size, J gene, CDR3 length, D gene, V gene, CDR3 DNA, CDR3 protein. A D gene is named only where the DNA matches it firmly. Clone size, where shown, is once, few, many, or a class for clones that have expanded.

>many|TRBJ1-6|14|-|TRBV9
TGTGCCAGCAGCGTAGCTTTAGGGAACTCACCCCTCCACTTT
CASSVALGNSPLHF
>many|TRBJ1-2|13|-|TRBV4-1
TGCGCCAGCAGTCCCGGAGGGGACTATGGCTACACCTTC
CASSPGGDYGYTF
>-|TRBJ1-1|15|-|TRBV10-3
TGTGCCATCAGTTCCCCCGAGGGGAGGGGCACTGAAGCTTTCTTT
CAISSPEGRGTEAFF
>-|TRBJ1-1|15|-|TRBV19
TGTGCCAGTAGAGTCAGGACAGTTATGAACACTGAAGCTTTCTTT
CASRVRTVMNTEAFF
>once|TRBJ2-1|15|TRBD2|TRBV10-3
TGTGCCAGCAGTTTGGTCGGTAGCGGGGCTGCTGAGCAGTTCTTC
CASSLVGSGAAEQFF
>-|TRBJ2-3|12|-|TRBV20-1
TGCAGTGAATCGACTCCCACAGATACGCAGTATTTT
CSESTPTDTQYF
>many|TRBJ2-1|16|-|TRBV11-3
TGTGCCAGCAGCCTACCGGCTGGAGGGGGCAGAAATGAGCAGTTCTTC
CASSLPAGGGRNEQFF
>many|TRBJ2-7|15|TRBD2|TRBV6-1
TGTGCCAGCAGTGAAGAGACTAGCGGGAGTTGGGCGCAGTACTTC
CASSEETSGSWAQYF
>-|TRBJ1-6|15|TRBD1|TRBV7-3
TGTGCCAGCAGCCGCGGACAGGGGCTTAATTCACCCCTCCACTTT
CASSRGQGLNSPLHF
>-|TRBJ1-2|13|-|TRBV20-1
TGCAGTGCTAGTAAGGTAGACCACTATGGCTACACCTTC
CSASKVDHYGYTF
>-|TRBJ1-5|14|TRBD1|TRBV2
TGTGCCAGCAGTCAAGGGACAGCCTATCAGCCCCAGCATTTT
CASSQGTAYQPQHF
>many|TRBJ2-1|15|-|TRBV5-1
TGCGCCAGCAGCACAGACAGGTACCCCTCGGATGAGCAGTTCTTC
CASSTDRYPSDEQFF
>-|TRBJ1-5|13|TRBD1|TRBV20-1
TGCAGTCCCGTACAGGGGACGTATCAGCCCCAGCATTTT
CSPVQGTYQPQHF
>many|TRBJ2-2|16|TRBD1|TRBV6-4
TGTGCCAGCAGTGCACGACAGGGATCCGACACCGGGGAGCTGTTTTTT
CASSARQGSDTGELFF
>many|TRBJ2-7|18|TRBD2|TRBV6-5
TGTGCCAGCAGTTACTCGATGACTAGCGGGAGGGCCTGGTACGAGCAGTACTTC
CASSYSMTSGRAWYEQYF
>-|TRBJ1-5|16|TRBD1|TRBV10-3
TGTGCCATCAGCGGCGGGGGACAGGGGGCAAATCAGCCCCAGCATTTT
CAISGGGQGANQPQHF
>-|TRBJ1-1|15|TRBD1|TRBV2
TGTGCCAGCAGTCTTGGACAGGGATTGAACACTGAAGCTTTCTTT
CASSLGQGLNTEAFF
>-|TRBJ1-5|13|-|TRBV6-2/TRBV6-3
TGTGCCGGATCGGGGGTTGGAAATCAGCCCCAGCATTTT
CAGSGVGNQPQHF
>-|TRBJ2-2|16|TRBD1|TRBV20-1
TGCAGTGCTAGAGACCAGGAGACAGGGGACACCGGGGAGCTGTCTTGG
CSARDQETGDTGELSW
>-|TRBJ2-2|15|-|TRBV19
TGTGCCAGTAAAGAGGGTGGTGCGAACACCGGGGAGCTGTTTTTT
CASKEGGANTGELFF
>-|TRBJ2-7|11|-|TRBV15
TGTGCCGGGACAATGGGCTACGAGCAGTACTTC
CAGTMGYEQYF
>-|TRBJ2-3|15|-|TRBV29-1
TGCAGCGTTGGGATGTGGGGAAGCGGCACAGATACGCAGTATTTT
CSVGMWGSGTDTQYF
>-|TRBJ2-7|16|-|TRBV5-6
TGTGCCAGCAGCTTCCTCGGCGCAGGGCGAACCTACGAGCAGTACTTC
CASSFLGAGRTYEQYF
>-|TRBJ2-1|15|TRBD2|TRBV19
TGTGCCAGTAGTATAGTTCTAGCGGGCGCTAATGAGCAGTTCTTC
CASSIVLAGANEQFF
>-|TRBJ2-5|15|-|TRBV9
TGTGCCAGCAGCCCGACGGGGGACAGTCAAGAGACCCAGTACTTC
CASSPTGDSQETQYF
>-|TRBJ2-3|15|TRBD2|TRBV5-1
TGCGCCAGCAGCTTGGTTTTTAGCGGGAGTGATACGCAGTATTTT
CASSLVFSGSDTQYF